The 9 T cell receptor beta chains below all came from one sample that was sequenced in a study of molecular identifiers for immune sequencing clone quantification. TCRdb recomputed calls from the PCR reads with MiXCR, one row per CDR3 protein. The profile shows 350,000 or so distinct CDR3 sequences, 20% to 25% of them singletons. The specimen sequenced was naive CD8+ T cells from blood, with Jurkat cell RNA spiked in. Subset given: FACS-sorted CD8+CD4-CCR7+CD45RA+ naive T cells. These TCRs come from a human donor in good health. Some libraries in this study had Jurkat cell RNA spiked in.

Ten or more counts support this clonotype. The chain is built from TRBV7-8 and TRBJ2-5; no clear D. With 1 base removed from V and 5 bases from J, the gap between germline ends came to 5 bases. Germline V gene sequence: CDR1 SGHVS, CDR2 FQNEAQ. CDR3 length equals 12 residues. The CDR3 DNA follows: TGTGCCAGCAGCTTAGTAGCTGAGACCCAGTACTTC. The encoded protein is CASSLVAETQYF.

This clonotype was detected a few times. The chain employs TRBV19 and TRBJ2-5; the D gene is possibly TRBD1 (6 bases). V gave up 5 bases and J gave up 5 bases, with 18 bases separating them. This CDR3 is built from 15 residues. CDR1 is LNHDA and CDR2 is SQIVND in the germline V gene (reference sequence). The CDR3 region is CASSSEQTGFETQYF. The CDR3 DNA follows: TGTGCCAGTAGTTCAGAACAAACAGGGTTCGAGACCCAGTACTTC.

This clonotype occurred many times. The rearrangement uses TRBV5-6 and TRBJ2-1; D is unresolved. The CDR3 contains 11 residues. Germline V lookup: CDR1 SGHDT, CDR2 YYEEEE. Trimming cost V 3 bases and J 10 bases, with 8 bases left between them. CDR3 region: CASSYLREQFF. Here the CDR3 DNA reads TGTGCCAGCAGCTACCTTAGAGAGCAGTTCTTC. The complete variable domain, with remaining parts taken from reference TRBV5-6 and TRBJ2-1, reads DAGVTQSPTHLIKTRGQQVTLRCSPKSGHDTVSWYQQALGQGPQFIFQYYEEEERQRGNFPDRFSGHQFPNYSSELNVNALLLGDSALYLCASSYLREQFFGPGTRLTVL.

This clonotype has ten or more counts. The genes are TRBV21-1 and TRBJ1-4; the table names TRBD1, a call not compared with the DNA. TRBV21-1 is recorded as a pseudogene. The CDR3 contains 14 residues. CDR3 protein: CASSKELRGEKLFF. CDR3 nucleotide sequence: TGTGCCAGCAGCAAAGAATTGAGGGGTGAAAAACTGTTTTTT.

Many counts were recorded for this clonotype. CDR3 protein: CASSDVGLGEQYF. The DNA for the CDR3 is TGTGCCAGCAGTGACGTAGGGCTGGGCGAGCAGTACTTC. The chain recombines TRBV6-1 with TRBJ2-7; no firm D call. V was pared by 3 bases and J by 6 bases, with 12 bases between. The CDR3 extends over 13 amino acids. CDR1 and CDR2 from the germline V gene are MNHNS and SASEGT.

The V gene is TRBV27, the J gene TRBJ1-6; perhaps TRBD1 as D (6 bases). Germline V gives CDR1 MNHEY, CDR2 SMNVEV (reference sequence). V was clipped by 4 bases and J by 8 bases, with 15 bases between them. The CDR3 is 15 residues long. CDR3 residues: CASSSLTGGDSPLHF. The CDR3 nucleotides read TGTGCCAGCAGTTCCCTGACAGGAGGGGATTCACCCCTCCACTTT.

This clonotype was recorded at least ten times. The V gene is TRBV28, the J gene TRBJ2-7; no definite D call. V lost 3 bases and J 4 bases, leaving 16 bases between the germline ends. Germline V gene data show CDR1 as MDHEN and CDR2 as SYDVKM. The CDR3 has 15 residues. As DNA, the CDR3 is TGTGCCAGCAGTTTTCGAGGCTCGGTCGATTACGAGCAGTACTTC. Amino acids: CASSFRGSVDYEQYF. Complete variable domain (other parts from reference TRBV28 and TRBJ2-7): DVKVTQSSRYLVKRTGEKVFLECVQDMDHENMFWYRQDPGLGLRLIYFSYDVKMKEKGDIPEGYSVSREKKERFSLILESASTNQTSMYLCASSFRGSVDYEQYFGPGTRLTVT.

Regarding this clonotype: Given a much more abundant clone one base away, this may be a read error. The CDR3 does not close with the conserved phenylalanine or tryptophan, likely indicating a read error. The chain is built from TRBV5-3 and TRBJ2-2; D gene uncertain. TRBV5-3 belongs to the ORF category, with a function that is uncertain. The CDR3 consists of 15 residues. CDR3 residues: CASSFGKTNTGELFL. CDR3 DNA sequence: TGTGCCAGCAGCTTCGGAAAAACGAACACCGGGGAGCTGTTTCTT.

This clonotype turned up a few times. The chain joins TRBV5-6 to TRBJ1-5, with 7 bases identical to TRBD1. The V gene's germline CDR1 is SGHDT and CDR2 YYEEEE. V lost 0 bases and J lost 1; bases outside the gene matches: 16. The CDR3 runs 20 residues. The chain's CDR3 is CASSLVLPGTVIQSNQPQHF. CDR3 coding DNA: TGTGCCAGCAGCTTGGTACTTCCTGGGACAGTTATCCAGAGCAATCAGCCCCAGCATTTT.